Shown below are 11 T cell receptor beta chains from a single sample sequenced in a study of CD8+ T cells in alopecia areata (dated by TCRdb to 2017 to 2018). Explained via the paper, the treatment or condition label denotes: oral pan-JAK inhibitor, 5-10 mg twice daily. The library was prepared using the immunoSEQ multiplex PCR assay. To provide template for TCR sequencing, every sample had RNA extracted and reverse transcribed into cDNA. TCRdb obtained this table from immuneACCESS and retained in-frame rearrangements with V and J assigned. These tables miss some clones; where compared with another copy, unresolved V genes account for less than half of the shortfall, and the remainder is unexplained. The sample has 75,000 to 100,000 clones on record, just over 70% of them singletons. The ten largest clonotypes hold 17% of the sample. The source was CD8+ T cells sorted from blood, collected between weeks 43 and 45, from a patient treated with tofacitinib. These receptor sequences come from a human donor with alopecia areata.

The chain joins TRBV19 to TRBJ1-1, with D uncertain. Germline CDR1 LNHDA, CDR2 SQIVND (reference sequence). This CDR3 has 12 amino acids. V was cut by 8 bases and J by 2 bases, with 9 bases left in between. CDR3 bases: TGTGCCAGTGCCCGGGGAAACACTGAAGCTTTCTTT. Translated, it gives CASARGNTEAFF.

This chain uses TRBV4-2 with TRBJ1-6, with a tentative D call TRBD1 (6 bases). The length of the CDR3 is 14 residues. Trimming took off 0 bases at V and 6 bases at J, with 6 bases between the two ends. Germline CDR1 LGHNA, CDR2 YNFKEQ. CDR3 nucleotide sequence: TGTGCCAGCAGCCAAGACAGGGGTAATTCACCCCTCCACTTT. Translating gives CASSQDRGNSPLHF.

This chain joins TRBV7-9 and TRBJ1-1; D ambiguous. The germline V and J ends were trimmed by 1 base and 6 bases, with 12 bases remaining between them. The germline V gene has CDR1 SEHNR and CDR2 FQNEAQ (reference sequence). The CDR3 runs to 14 residues. Here the CDR3 DNA reads TGTGCCAGCAGCTTAGACCTGGACGGCGCTGAAGCTTTCTTT. Amino acids: CASSLDLDGAEAFF.

This chain links TRBV4-3 with TRBJ2-7; 8 bases line up with TRBD1. The CDR3 loop spans 15 amino acids. Germline CDR1 reads LGHNA; CDR2 reads YSLEER. J gave up 0 bases and V 1 base, and 2 bases lay outside the gene matches. The CDR3 nucleotides read TGCGCCAGCAGCCAAGGTCAGGGGGCCTCCTACGAGCAGTACTTC. It is translated as CASSQGQGASYEQYF.

The chain uses TRBV23-1 and TRBJ1-1; a possible D gene is TRBD1 (5 bases). TRBV23-1 is recorded as an ORF, its role being uncertain. The CDR3 is 18 residues long. The V and J ends lost 3 bases and 8 bases respectively, with 28 bases between them. CDR3 sequence reads: CASSHQVRGYRYTIEAFF. DNA of the CDR3: TGCGCCAGCAGTCACCAAGTACGGGGGTACCGGTACACTATAGAAGCTTTCTTT.

The chain carries TRBV9 and TRBJ1-2; D remains unclear. The V and J ends lost 3 bases and 5 bases respectively, with 11 bases between them. Germline V gene data show CDR1 as SGDLS and CDR2 as YYNGEE. The CDR3 extends over 13 amino acids. Here the CDR3 reads CASSANDVYGYTF. In DNA, the CDR3 is TGTGCCAGCAGCGCAAACGATGTTTATGGCTACACCTTC.

The V and J genes are TRBV4-3 and TRBJ1-2; tentative D call: TRBD1 (6 bases). V lost 1 base, J lost 6 bases, and 12 bases lay in between. Germline V CDR1 and CDR2: LGHNA, YSLEER. This CDR3 is 14 amino acids long. The CDR3, as DNA: TGCGCCAGCAGCCAAGGTTACAGGGTTGATGGCTACACCTTC. Amino acid sequence: CASSQGYRVDGYTF.

Comment on this clone: This is likely an artifact of a read error, given a far larger clone one base away. This sample includes further DNA sequences coding for the same CDR3. The chain links TRBV4-1 to TRBJ1-1; tentatively, D is TRBD1 (6 bases). Trimming pared 1 base from V and 2 bases from J, leaving 8 bases between. Germline-derived CDR1 and CDR2 are MGHRA and YSYEKL. The CDR3 consists of 14 residues. The CDR3 DNA follows: TGCGCCAGCAGCCAAGGGACAGACAACACTGAAGCTTTCTTT. Its translation: CASSQGTDNTEAFF.

The CDR3 sequence: CSERPGHGGNEQFF. In nucleotides, the CDR3 is TGCAGCGAAAGGCCGGGACACGGGGGCAATGAGCAGTTCTTC. This chain links TRBV29-1 with TRBJ2-1, with D possibly being TRBD1 or TRBD2 (6 bases each). The CDR3 runs to 14 residues. Germline lookup yields CDR1 SQVTM and CDR2 ANQGSEA. Trimming removed 7 bases at V and 6 bases at J, with 19 bases between.

The genes are TRBV7-2 and TRBJ1-1; D ambiguous. CDR3 length: 13 residues. V was shortened by 3 bases and J by 8 bases, with 13 bases between the two germline ends. Germline V lookup: CDR1 SGHTA, CDR2 FQGNSA. CDR3 DNA: TGTGCCAGCAGCTTTAGTCACTTGAGGGAAGCTTTCTTT. It encodes CASSFSHLREAFF.

This sequence joins TRBV28 and TRBJ1-6; 9 bases are a match to TRBD1. The germline V gene has CDR1 MDHEN and CDR2 SYDVKM. The trim removed 6 bases at V and 9 bases at J, leaving 9 bases unmatched. The CDR3 loop spans 15 amino acids. CDR3 sequence: CASSRRGQGSSPLHF. The CDR3 DNA reads TGTGCCAGCAGCCGCCGGGGACAGGGAAGTTCACCCCTCCACTTT.